Listed here is a single T cell receptor (beta chain). The CDR3 is made up of 14 amino acids. Germline V CDR1 and CDR2: KGHSH, LQKENI. V lost 2 bases to trimming and J lost 6 bases, with 10 bases between them. The PCR had 60 Vbeta and 13 Jbeta primers. Sequenced by immunoSEQ multiplex PCR; TCRdb stores in-frame clones only, minus some. The listing contains fewer than 70,000 clones. This sample is drawn from a study of cytomegalovirus exposure and HLA in healthy donors. This chain connects TRBV18 to TRBJ2-2, with D possibly being TRBD1 (5 bases). The sequencing input was PBMCs. This receptor was taken from a man aged 25 to 45 in good health and CMV-seropositive. CDR3 amino acids: CASSPVQGAGELFF. In DNA, the CDR3 is TGTGCCAGCTCACCAGTCCAGGGTGCCGGGGAGCTGTTTTTT.